Given below is one T cell receptor (beta chain) in context. The data are from a study of blood T cells in healthy people across ages. In germline, CDR1 is ENHRY, CDR2 SYGVKD. The CDR3 is made up of 15 amino acids. Per individual sample, total RNA of at least 5.5 micrograms was extracted. A second PCR, run for about 7 to 12 cycles, used a sample-barcoded 5' primer plus a J-beta primer mix. Each CDR3 protein gets one entry after TCRdb re-called the 5' RACE reads with MiXCR. The sample lists some 800,000 distinct CDR3 sequences, more than 20% occurring once. The sample also formed part of further work on T cells of mothers and their children.

V gene TRBV10-3 combines with J gene TRBJ2-1, with 8 bases lining up with TRBD2. The closer fit of TRBJ2-7 to the DNA end suggests the J call may be wrong. This receptor was obtained from a boy aged 5 to 17 in good health. The sequencing sample was made of blood. DNA of the CDR3: TGTGCCATCAGGGAAGGACTAGCCGCTTTCGGCGAGCAGTACTTC. Translated: CAIREGLAAFGEQYF.